The 27 T cell receptor beta chains presented below share a single source sample, sequenced in a study of control samples from healthy donors and cancer patients. Libraries were prepared by immunoSEQ multiplex PCR; TCRdb keeps only in-frame clonotypes and omits some of them. The repertoire holds 260,000 or so clones, with roughly 87% as singletons. The sequenced material came from PBMCs. These TCRs come from a woman aged 55-70 years with lung cancer.

The chain couples TRBV19 to TRBJ1-5; perhaps TRBD1 as D (5 bases). The V and J ends lost 0 bases and 5 bases respectively, with 11 bases between them. Germline values: CDR1 LNHDA, CDR2 SQIVND (reference sequence). This CDR3 contains 15 residues. This CDR3 reads CASSIESRVHQPQHF. CDR3 nucleotides: TGTGCCAGTAGTATAGAGAGCAGGGTCCATCAGCCCCAGCATTTT. The full variable domain, rest sourced from reference TRBV19 and TRBJ1-5, is DGGITQSPKYLFRKEGQNVTLSCEQNLNHDAMYWYRQDPGQGLRLIYYSQIVNDFQKGDIAEGYSVSREKKESFPLTVTSAQKNPTAFYLCASSIESRVHQPQHFGDGTRLSIL.

This clone has just one count. This chain connects TRBV7-3 to TRBJ2-5; D is perhaps TRBD1 or TRBD2 (5 bases each). The CDR3 loop spans 14 amino acids. V was shortened by 2 bases and J by 3 bases, with 10 bases between the two germline ends. Germline CDR1 reads SGHTA; CDR2 reads FQGTGA. The CDR3 spells CASSLVGTEETQYF. The CDR3 DNA sequence: TGTGCCAGCAGCTTAGTAGGGACCGAAGAGACCCAGTACTTC.

The chain is built from TRBV20-1 and TRBJ2-5, with 7 bases that match TRBD1. Germline V lookup: CDR1 DFQATT, CDR2 SNEGSKA (reference sequence). This CDR3 spans 14 amino acids. V shed 3 bases, J shed 0 bases, and the junction held 4 bases outside the gene matches. Written as DNA, the CDR3 is TGCAGTGCTAGTGCCAGGGGGAACCAAGAGACCCAGTACTTC. Its translation: CSASARGNQETQYF.

The CDR3 reads CASSSPGQGSYEQFF. The CDR3 nucleotides read TGCGCCAGCAGCTCACCGGGACAGGGGTCGTATGAGCAGTTCTTC. V and J are TRBV5-1 and TRBJ2-1, with 10 bases aligning to TRBD1. Looked up from germline, CDR1 is SGHRS and CDR2 is YFSETQ. CDR3 length: 15 amino acids. V shed 3 bases and J 8 bases; nucleotides not matched to a gene: 8.

This clone showed up just once. The chain joins TRBV5-1 to TRBJ1-6; no firm D call. CDR1 SGHRS and CDR2 YFSETQ come from the germline V gene. The CDR3 totals 15 residues. V dropped 0 bases and J dropped 8 bases, with 12 bases sitting between them. The CDR3, as DNA: TGCGCCAGCAGCTTGGAGGCAGGTCGAGATTCACCCCTCCACTTT. Its translation is CASSLEAGRDSPLHF. The full variable domain, completed using reference TRBV5-1 and TRBJ1-6, is KAGVTQTPRYLIKTRGQQVTLSCSPISGHRSVSWYQQTPGQGLQFLFEYFSETQRNKGNFPGRFSGRQFSNSRSEMNVSTLELGDSALYLCASSLEAGRDSPLHFGNGTRLTVT.

There are a few counts of this clone. The V and J genes are TRBV29-1 and TRBJ1-4; unclear D gene. This CDR3 comprises 14 residues. V dropped 3 bases and J dropped 2 bases, with 10 bases sitting between them. From germline, CDR1 is SQVTM and CDR2 ANQGSEA. DNA of the CDR3: TGCAGCGTTGATTTGGGTTTCACTAATGAAAAACTGTTTTTT. Protein product: CSVDLGFTNEKLFF.

V gene TRBV29-1 combines with J gene TRBJ2-5; D not certain. The CDR3 totals 11 residues. The germline V gene has CDR1 SQVTM and CDR2 ANQGSEA. Trimming shortened V by 6 bases and J by 0 bases, and 5 bases separated the two germline ends. CDR3 DNA sequence: TGCAGCGTATCGTACCAAGAGACCCAGTACTTC. Encoded protein: CSVSYQETQYF.

The gene calls are TRBV3-1 (or the pseudogene TRBV3-2) and TRBJ2-2, with D tentatively TRBD1 (5 bases). CDR1 is LGHDT and CDR2 is YNNKEL in the germline V gene (reference sequence). V lost 8 bases and J lost 3, with 13 bases in between. The CDR3 covers 14 residues. CDR3 coding DNA: TGTGCCAGCCGAGCCAGGGAATACACCGGGGAGCTGTTTTTT. The encoded protein is CASRAREYTGELFF.

The chain joins TRBV5-1 to TRBJ2-7; D is possibly TRBD1 (6 bases). Germline V gene data show CDR1 as SGHRS and CDR2 as YFSETQ. The CDR3 is made up of 13 amino acids. V lost 5 bases, J lost 4 bases, and 13 bases lay in between. The CDR3 DNA reads TGCGCCAGCAGGGAAACAGGGCCTTACGAGCAGTACTTC. It codes for CASRETGPYEQYF.

The chain links TRBV28 to TRBJ1-5; 9 bases align to TRBD1. The CDR3 contains 13 residues. The trim removed 6 bases at V and 5 bases at J, leaving 2 bases unmatched. Germline V lookup: CDR1 MDHEN, CDR2 SYDVKM. CDR3 protein: CASRDRGYQPQHF. Here the CDR3 DNA reads TGTGCCAGCAGGGACAGGGGATATCAGCCCCAGCATTTT. The entire variable domain, with the rest obtained from reference TRBV28 and TRBJ1-5, is as follows: DVKVTQSSRYLVKRTGEKVFLECVQDMDHENMFWYRQDPGLGLRLIYFSYDVKMKEKGDIPEGYSVSREKKERFSLILESASTNQTSMYLCASRDRGYQPQHFGDGTRLSIL.

The genes are TRBV6-2 or TRBV6-3 and TRBJ2-3, with D possibly TRBD2 on 5 matching bases. The V and J ends lost 4 bases and 0 bases respectively, with 17 bases between them. Germline-derived CDR1 and CDR2 are MNHEY and SVGEGT. The CDR3 runs to 17 residues. CDR3 sequence: CASSFLLLAPSTDTQYF. CDR3 DNA: TGTGCCAGCAGTTTCCTCTTATTAGCGCCTAGCACAGATACGCAGTATTTT.

This clone showed up just a few times. V usage is TRBV10-2 and J usage is TRBJ2-1; D call uncertain. Deletions cut 2 bases from V and 10 bases from J, with 0 bases between. In germline, CDR1 is WSHSY, CDR2 SAAADI. The CDR3 length is 9 residues. For the CDR3, the DNA is TGCGCCAGCAGTGAGGAGCAGTTCTTC. This gives the protein CASSEEQFF.

The chain couples TRBV12-3 or TRBV12-4 to TRBJ1-5; D is possibly TRBD1 (6 bases). This CDR3 has 13 residues. Trimming took off 8 bases at V and 7 bases at J, with 15 bases between the two ends. The CDR3: CASARGEGQPQHF. The CDR3 DNA reads TGTGCCAGCGCGAGGGGGGAGGGGCAGCCCCAGCATTTT.

This clone was counted between two and nine times. The chain couples TRBV5-1 to TRBJ2-7; D uncertain. The CDR3 runs to 14 residues. The ends were cut back, 4 bases at V and 4 bases at J, with 15 bases in the middle. Germline CDR1 and CDR2: SGHRS and YFSETQ. The CDR3 coding sequence is TGCGCCAGCAGCCCCGGACGTGTCTGGTACGAGCAGTACTTC. Translation gives CASSPGRVWYEQYF.

The chain uses TRBV19 and TRBJ1-5; D is unresolved. The CDR3 contains 14 residues. Germline V gene data show CDR1 as LNHDA and CDR2 as SQIVND (reference sequence). V was shortened by 5 bases and J by 1 base, with 9 bases between the two germline ends. The CDR3 nucleotides read TGTGCCAGTAGTTCCTTAGGGAGCAATCAGCCCCAGCATTTT. Protein sequence: CASSSLGSNQPQHF.

V is TRBV19 and J is TRBJ1-1; 8 nucleotides align to TRBD1. Germline loops: CDR1 LNHDA, CDR2 SQIVND (reference sequence). The CDR3 has 14 amino acids. After removal of 4 bases from V and 6 bases from J, the junction contained 7 bases not matched to a gene. The chain's CDR3 is CASSTGQGTSEAFF. CDR3 nucleotide sequence: TGTGCCAGTAGTACTGGACAGGGAACCTCTGAAGCTTTCTTT.

The CDR3 DNA sequence: TGTGCCAGCAGCCCGGGGGGTATGAACACTGAAGCTTTCTTT. Protein product: CASSPGGMNTEAFF. The chain uses TRBV9 and TRBJ1-1, with D tentatively TRBD1 (5 bases). CDR3 length: 14 amino acids. Trimming removed 4 bases from V and 0 bases from J, with 10 bases in between. CDR1 is SGDLS and CDR2 is YYNGEE in the germline V gene. Filled out from reference TRBV9 and TRBJ1-1, the complete variable domain reads DSGVTQTPKHLITATGQRVTLRCSPRSGDLSVYWYQQSLDQGLQFLIQYYNGEERAKGNILERFSAQQFPDLHSELNLSSLELGDSALYFCASSPGGMNTEAFFGQGTRLTVV.

In DNA, the CDR3 is TGTGCCAGCAGCCCGGACAGCAAAGGCTCACCCCTCCACTTT. The encoded protein is CASSPDSKGSPLHF. This chain links TRBV9 with TRBJ1-6, with a possible D match to TRBD1 (6 bases). Germline V gene lookup returns CDR1 SGDLS and CDR2 YYNGEE. CDR3 length equals 14 residues. V lost 4 bases, J lost 10 bases, and 15 bases lay in between. The variable domain in full, completed from reference TRBV9 and TRBJ1-6, reads DSGVTQTPKHLITATGQRVTLRCSPRSGDLSVYWYQQSLDQGLQFLIQYYNGEERAKGNILERFSAQQFPDLHSELNLSSLELGDSALYFCASSPDSKGSPLHFGNGTRLTVT.

The rearrangement joins TRBV3-1 (or the pseudogene TRBV3-2) to TRBJ1-2; D unresolved. This CDR3 region has 14 residues. Trimming stripped 5 bases from V and 7 bases from J, with 17 bases between. Germline V lookup: CDR1 LGHDT, CDR2 YNNKEL (reference sequence). The CDR3 region is CASSSPPAEIGYTF. The CDR3 DNA reads TGTGCCAGCAGCTCTCCCCCAGCGGAAATTGGCTACACCTTC.

V and J are TRBV25-1 and TRBJ2-2; D might be TRBD1 (6 bases). The CDR3 is made up of 12 amino acids. Per the germline V gene, CDR1 is MGHDK and CDR2 is SYGVNS. The V end lost 11 bases, the J end lost 7 bases, and 14 bases lay between the germline ends. DNA of the CDR3: TGTGCCGGCCGGACAGTCGGCGGGGAGCTGTTTTTT. Translating gives CAGRTVGGELFF.

This rearrangement joins TRBV6-1 to TRBJ2-3, with no clear D. Trimming cost V 2 bases and J 6 bases, with 12 bases left between them. This CDR3 is 14 amino acids long. CDR1 is MNHNS, CDR2 SASEGT, per germline. CDR3 loop: CASSERLVGDTQYF. Written as DNA, the CDR3 is TGTGCCAGCAGTGAACGGCTAGTTGGGGATACGCAGTATTTT.

The V gene is TRBV6-1, the J gene TRBJ2-7; D is possibly TRBD1 or TRBD2 (6 bases each). Germline V gene data show CDR1 as MNHNS and CDR2 as SASEGT. This CDR3 is 15 amino acids long. V gave up 5 bases and J gave up 7 bases, with 21 bases separating them. The CDR3 DNA follows: TGTGCCAGCAGTCCAATAGCGGTACGAAGGGGGGAGCAGTACTTC. This sequence encodes CASSPIAVRRGEQYF.

V gene TRBV5-1 combines with J gene TRBJ1-1; maybe TRBD1 (5 bases). Germline V gene lookup returns CDR1 SGHRS and CDR2 YFSETQ. The CDR3 runs to 14 residues. Trimming stripped 4 bases from V and 1 base from J, with 11 bases between. The CDR3 loop is CASSPRTQNTEAFF. CDR3 DNA: TGCGCCAGCAGCCCACGGACACAGAACACTGAAGCTTTCTTT.

The chain carries TRBV30 and TRBJ2-7, with 8 nucleotides matching TRBD1. This CDR3 has 12 residues. CDR1 is GTSNPN and CDR2 is SVGIG in the germline V gene (reference sequence). The V and J ends lost 1 base and 7 bases, in that order; junction bases with no gene match: 3. The DNA for the CDR3 is TGTGCCTGGAGTGGACAGGGGCTTGAGCAGTACTTC. It yields the protein CAWSGQGLEQYF.

J is TRBJ1-3 and V is TRBV25-1; D gene uncertain. V lost 9 bases and J 7 bases, leaving 13 bases between the germline ends. Germline lookup yields CDR1 MGHDK and CDR2 SYGVNS. The CDR3 totals 12 residues. CDR3 nucleotide sequence: TGTGCCAGTTCCCTCAGTAGGAACACCATATATTTT. Translation: CASSLSRNTIYF.

This rearrangement joins TRBV15 to TRBJ1-1; 9 bases line up with TRBD1. Germline V gene data show CDR1 as LNHNV and CDR2 as YYDKDF (reference sequence). The CDR3 is 16 amino acids. J gave up 0 bases and V 6 bases, and 8 bases lay outside the gene matches. CDR3 sequence (DNA): TGTGCCACCAGTAAGACCGGGACAGGGATGAACACTGAAGCTTTCTTT. Protein: CATSKTGTGMNTEAFF.

V usage is TRBV9 and J usage is TRBJ1-5; D ambiguous. The CDR3 has 15 amino acids. Per the germline V gene, CDR1 is SGDLS and CDR2 is YYNGEE. V was trimmed by 0 bases and J by 0 bases, leaving 7 bases between them. In nucleotides, the CDR3 is TGTGCCAGCAGCGTAGACGGAGTTAGCAATCAGCCCCAGCATTTT. Translation: CASSVDGVSNQPQHF.